This T cell receptor beta chain was retrieved from a study of OX40 agonist ivuxolimab in advanced cancers. The wider study: Ivuxolimab, an antibody acting as an agonist of OX40 (CD134), was used to treat patients. Every patient in dose escalation had hepatocellular carcinoma, melanoma, renal cell or head and neck cancer. The study, taken as a whole, reports: In the 0.1 to 3.0 mg/kg range, CD4+ and CD8+ blood T cells had expanded clonally by week 6.

This clone was detected only a few times. Its antigen is currently unknown. The sample contains more than one DNA sequence encoding this CDR3. Generated by immunoSEQ multiplex PCR, the TCRdb table keeps only in-frame clones and is missing some. The top ten hold under 3.5% of the sample, which has tens of thousands of clones, roughly 87% seen once. CDR1 is SGHAT, CDR2 FQNNGV, per germline. The CDR3 has 14 amino acids. Between the trimmed V and J ends, which lost 1 base and 9 bases, there was a span of 10 bases. The V call is TRBV11-2, the J call TRBJ1-6, with D possibly TRBD1 on 6 matching bases. The material was CD4+ or CD8+ T cells sorted from blood, obtained in a trial of the OX40 agonist ivuxolimab. This sequence was found in an adult with an advanced solid tumor such as melanoma, head and neck, liver or kidney cancer. The CDR3 reads CASSLALQGSPLHF. CDR3 sequence (DNA): TGTGCCAGCAGCTTAGCCTTACAGGGTTCACCCCTCCACTTT. Full variable domain (rest looked up from reference TRBV11-2 and TRBJ1-6): EAGVAQSPRYKIIEKRQSVAFWCNPISGHATLYWYQQILGQGPKLLIQFQNNGVVDDSQLPKDRFSAERLKGVDSTLKIQPAKLEDSAVYLCASSLALQGSPLHFGNGTRLTVT.